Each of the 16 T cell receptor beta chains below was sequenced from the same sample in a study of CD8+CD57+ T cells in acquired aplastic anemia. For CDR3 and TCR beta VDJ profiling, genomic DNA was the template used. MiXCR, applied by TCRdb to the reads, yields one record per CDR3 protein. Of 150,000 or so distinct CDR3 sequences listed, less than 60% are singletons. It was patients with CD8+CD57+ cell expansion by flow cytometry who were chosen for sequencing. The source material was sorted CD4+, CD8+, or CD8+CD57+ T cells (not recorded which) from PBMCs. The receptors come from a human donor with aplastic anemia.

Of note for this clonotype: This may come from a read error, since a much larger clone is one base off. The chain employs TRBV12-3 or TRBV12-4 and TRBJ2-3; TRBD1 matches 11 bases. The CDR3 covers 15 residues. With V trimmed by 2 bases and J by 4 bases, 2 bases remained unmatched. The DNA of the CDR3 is TGTGCCAGCAGTTTACCGGGACAGGGGGCAGATACGCAGTATTTT. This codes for CASSLPGQGADTQYF.

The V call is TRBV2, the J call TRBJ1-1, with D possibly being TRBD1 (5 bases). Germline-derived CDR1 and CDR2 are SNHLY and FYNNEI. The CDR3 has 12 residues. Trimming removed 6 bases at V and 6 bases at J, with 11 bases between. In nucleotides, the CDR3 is TGTGCCAGCAGGGGGGGGTGGGCTGAAGCTTTCTTT. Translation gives CASRGGWAEAFF. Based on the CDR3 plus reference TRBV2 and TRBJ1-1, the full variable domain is EPEVTQTPSHQVTQMGQEVILRCVPISNHLYFYWYRQILGQKVEFLVSFYNNEISEKSEIFDDQFSVERPDGSNFTLKIRSTKLEDSAMYFCASRGGWAEAFFGQGTRLTVV.

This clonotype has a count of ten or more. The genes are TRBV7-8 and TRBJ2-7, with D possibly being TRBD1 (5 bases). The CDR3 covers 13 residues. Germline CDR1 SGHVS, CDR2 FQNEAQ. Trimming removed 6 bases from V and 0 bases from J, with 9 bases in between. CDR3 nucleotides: TGTGCCAGCAGAACAGGAAGCTCCTACGAGCAGTACTTC. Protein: CASRTGSSYEQYF.

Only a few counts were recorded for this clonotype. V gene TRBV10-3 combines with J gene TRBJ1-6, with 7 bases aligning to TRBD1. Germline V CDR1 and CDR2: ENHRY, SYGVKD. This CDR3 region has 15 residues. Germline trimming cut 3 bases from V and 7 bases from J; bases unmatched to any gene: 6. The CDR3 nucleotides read TGTGCCATCAGTGAACGTGGGACAGACAATTCACCCCTCCACTTT. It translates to CAISERGTDNSPLHF.

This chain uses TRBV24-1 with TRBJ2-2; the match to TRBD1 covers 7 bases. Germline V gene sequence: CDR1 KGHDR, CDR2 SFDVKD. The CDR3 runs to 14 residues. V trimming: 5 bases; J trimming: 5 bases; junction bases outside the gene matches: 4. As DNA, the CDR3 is TGTGCCACCAGTGCCCTGGGACAGACCGGGGAGCTGTTTTTT. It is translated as CATSALGQTGELFF.

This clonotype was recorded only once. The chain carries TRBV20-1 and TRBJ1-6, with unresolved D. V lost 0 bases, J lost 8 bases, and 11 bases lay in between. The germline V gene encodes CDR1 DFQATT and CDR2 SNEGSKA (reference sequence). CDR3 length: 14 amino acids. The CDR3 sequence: CSAREGGDYSPLHF. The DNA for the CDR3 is TGCAGTGCTAGAGAGGGTGGGGATTATTCACCCCTCCACTTT.

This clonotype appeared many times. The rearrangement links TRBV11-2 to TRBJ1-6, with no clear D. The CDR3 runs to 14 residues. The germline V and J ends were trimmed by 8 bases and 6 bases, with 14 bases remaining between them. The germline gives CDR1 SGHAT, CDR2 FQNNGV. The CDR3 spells CASARAESNSPLHF. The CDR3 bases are TGTGCCAGCGCTCGGGCGGAGTCTAATTCACCCCTCCACTTT.

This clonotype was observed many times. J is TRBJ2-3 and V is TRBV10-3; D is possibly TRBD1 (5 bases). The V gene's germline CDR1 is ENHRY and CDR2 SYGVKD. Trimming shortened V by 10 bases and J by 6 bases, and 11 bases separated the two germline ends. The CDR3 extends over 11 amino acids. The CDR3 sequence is CATYGADTQYF. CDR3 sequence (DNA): TGTGCCACCTATGGGGCGGATACGCAGTATTTT.

The CDR3 sequence: CSAQSESSYNEQFF. CDR3 in DNA: TGCAGTGCTCAGTCTGAGAGCTCCTACAATGAGCAGTTCTTC. The chain joins TRBV20-1 to TRBJ2-1; unclear D gene. The CDR3 has 14 residues. The germline V gene encodes CDR1 DFQATT and CDR2 SNEGSKA (reference sequence). Trimming removed 5 bases at V and 0 bases at J, with 11 bases between.

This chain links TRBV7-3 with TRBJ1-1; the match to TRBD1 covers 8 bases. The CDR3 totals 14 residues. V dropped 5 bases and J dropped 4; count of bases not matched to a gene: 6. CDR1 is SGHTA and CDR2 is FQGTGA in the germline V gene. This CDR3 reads CASSRQGAITEAFF. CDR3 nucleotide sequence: TGTGCCAGCAGCCGGCAGGGGGCGATCACTGAAGCTTTCTTT. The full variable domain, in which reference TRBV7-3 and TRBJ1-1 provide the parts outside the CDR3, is GAGVSQTPSNKVTEKGKYVELRCDPISGHTALYWYRQSLGQGPEFLIYFQGTGAADDSGLPNDRFFAVRPEGSVSTLKIQRTERGDSAVYLCASSRQGAITEAFFGQGTRLTVV.

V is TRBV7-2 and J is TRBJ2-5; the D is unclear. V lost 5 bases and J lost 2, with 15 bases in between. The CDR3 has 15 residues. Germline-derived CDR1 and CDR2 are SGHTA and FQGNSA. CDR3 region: CASSPNRLSQETQYF. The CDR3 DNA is TGTGCCAGCAGCCCCAACAGACTGAGTCAAGAGACCCAGTACTTC.

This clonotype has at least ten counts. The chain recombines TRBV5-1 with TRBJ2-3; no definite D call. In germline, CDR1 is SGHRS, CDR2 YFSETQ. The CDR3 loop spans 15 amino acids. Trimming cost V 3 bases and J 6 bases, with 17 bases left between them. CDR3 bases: TGCGCCAGCAGCTCACTCGACACTGGTAGGGATACGCAGTATTTT. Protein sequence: CASSSLDTGRDTQYF.

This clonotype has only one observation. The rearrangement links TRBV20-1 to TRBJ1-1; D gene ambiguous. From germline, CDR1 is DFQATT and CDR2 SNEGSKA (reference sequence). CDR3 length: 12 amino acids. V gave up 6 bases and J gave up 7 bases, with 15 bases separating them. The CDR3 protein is CSASRNEIEAFF. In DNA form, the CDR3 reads TGCAGTGCCAGCAGGAATGAGATTGAAGCTTTCTTT.

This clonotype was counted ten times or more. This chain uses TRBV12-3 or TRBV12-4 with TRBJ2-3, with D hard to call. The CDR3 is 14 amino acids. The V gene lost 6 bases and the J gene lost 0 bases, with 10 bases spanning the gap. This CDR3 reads CASSPTRSTDTQYF. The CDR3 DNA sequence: TGTGCCAGCAGCCCAACGAGAAGCACAGATACGCAGTATTTT.

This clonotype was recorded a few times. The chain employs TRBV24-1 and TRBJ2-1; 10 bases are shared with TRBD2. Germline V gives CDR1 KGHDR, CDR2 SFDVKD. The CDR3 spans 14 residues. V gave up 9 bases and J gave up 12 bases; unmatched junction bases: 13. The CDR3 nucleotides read TGTGCCACCTCTAGGACTAGCGGAAGGGGGACGCAGTTCTTC. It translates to CATSRTSGRGTQFF.

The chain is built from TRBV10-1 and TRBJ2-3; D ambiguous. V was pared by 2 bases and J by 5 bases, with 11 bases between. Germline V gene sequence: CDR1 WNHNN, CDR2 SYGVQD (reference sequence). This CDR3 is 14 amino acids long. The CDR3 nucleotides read TGCGCCAGCAGTGAGAGAAGGGATGGAGATACGCAGTATTTT. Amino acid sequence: CASSERRDGDTQYF.